These 27 T cell receptor beta chains were all obtained from the same sample, sequenced in a study of CD8 T cells in ankylosing spondylitis (dated by TCRdb to about 2017). Receptor amplification or capture employed 5' RACE. Instrument used: Illumina HiSeq 2500. The public reads were run again by TCRdb, first through fastp at Q25 and then through MiXCR, and only productive beta chains were kept. Each CDR3 protein gets just one entry, which takes the most common genes and DNA from the rows behind it. Within this sample are 250,000 to 300,000 distinct CDR3 sequences, with 18% of them counted one time only. The leading ten clones occupy more than 25% of the sample. Source material: blood, either unsorted or a sorted T cell fraction (not recorded which). These receptors came from a male donor with ankylosing spondylitis or in good health (not recorded which).

This clonotype has only a few counts. V and J are TRBV28 and TRBJ2-7; no clear D. Germline-derived CDR1 and CDR2 are MDHEN and SYDVKM. This CDR3 is 13 amino acids long. The V end was cut by 2 bases, the J end by 12 bases, with 17 bases between. The CDR3, as DNA: TGTGCCAGCAGTTTAAACCCCCTCAGCTTGCCGTACTTC. It specifies CASSLNPLSLPYF. Complete variable domain (other parts from reference TRBV28 and TRBJ2-7): DVKVTQSSRYLVKRTGEKVFLECVQDMDHENMFWYRQDPGLGLRLIYFSYDVKMKEKGDIPEGYSVSREKKERFSLILESASTNQTSMYLCASSLNPLSLPYFGPGTRLTVT.

A few counts support this clonotype. The gene calls are TRBV6-5 and TRBJ1-4; TRBD1 aligns across 7 bases. The V and J ends lost 4 bases and 7 bases, in that order; junction bases with no gene match: 3. The germline CDR1 and CDR2 sequences are MNHEY and SVGAGI. The CDR3 loop spans 13 amino acids. Here the CDR3 reads CASSFRGSEKLFF. DNA of the CDR3: TGTGCCAGCAGTTTCAGGGGGAGTGAAAAACTGTTTTTT.

This clonotype was counted a single time. J is TRBJ2-1 and V is TRBV7-9; D possibly corresponds to TRBD1 (6 bases). Germline V gene lookup returns CDR1 SEHNR and CDR2 FQNEAQ (reference sequence). The V end was cut by 4 bases, the J end by 8 bases, with 9 bases between. The CDR3 is 12 amino acids. The CDR3, as DNA: TGTGCCAGCAGCTCCCGGACAGATGAGCAGTTCTTC. It specifies CASSSRTDEQFF.

The V call is TRBV3-1, the J call TRBJ2-3; maybe TRBD1 (5 bases). Germline CDR1 LGHDT, CDR2 YNNKEL (reference sequence). The CDR3 has 18 amino acids. Trimming stripped 1 base from V and 4 bases from J, with 21 bases between. Here the CDR3 DNA reads TGTGCCAGCAGCCAAGCAAATCCGACAGTCTTGCCGCCAGATACGCAGTATTTT. Its translation: CASSQANPTVLPPDTQYF.

This clonotype appeared a few times. The rearrangement uses TRBV18 and TRBJ2-7, with TRBD2 matching 14 bases. Germline V gives CDR1 KGHSH, CDR2 LQKENI. This CDR3 contains 15 residues. After removal of 2 bases from V and 5 bases from J, the junction contained 2 bases not matched to a gene. The chain's CDR3 is CASSPMTSGRDEQYF. The CDR3 nucleotides are TGTGCCAGCTCACCAATGACTAGCGGGAGGGACGAGCAGTACTTC.

This clonotype was seen a handful of times. The V and J genes are TRBV20-1 and TRBJ2-3, with a possible D match to TRBD2 (6 bases). The CDR3 loop spans 15 amino acids. V lost 0 bases and J lost 0, with 10 bases in between. Germline assignment: CDR1 DFQATT and CDR2 SNEGSKA (reference sequence). CDR3 amino acids: CSARDWAGSTDTQYF. The CDR3 nucleotides read TGCAGTGCTAGAGATTGGGCGGGGAGCACAGATACGCAGTATTTT.

This clonotype was counted only a few times. The genes are TRBV20-1 and TRBJ2-1, with unresolved D. The CDR3 is 14 amino acids. V was trimmed by 5 bases and J by 10 bases, leaving 21 bases between them. Germline V gene sequence: CDR1 DFQATT, CDR2 SNEGSKA (reference sequence). In DNA form, the CDR3 reads TGCAGTGCTCCACGGCTATCCGAGGTGGAAGAGCAGTTCTTC. Its protein product is CSAPRLSEVEEQFF.

This clonotype was counted at least ten times. V gene TRBV6-4 combines with J gene TRBJ2-2, with D possibly being TRBD2 (5 bases). The CDR3 has 13 residues. V shed 2 bases and J shed 4 bases, with 5 bases lying between them. Germline CDR1 is MRHNA and CDR2 is SNTAGT. The CDR3 DNA reads TGTGCCAGCAGTGACGGGAGCACCGGGGAGCTGTTTTTT. Its translation is CASSDGSTGELFF.

This clonotype appeared a few times. The genes are TRBV2 and TRBJ2-1; possibly TRBD2 for D (6 bases). Looked up from germline, CDR1 is SNHLY and CDR2 is FYNNEI. Trimming took off 3 bases at V and 0 bases at J, with 15 bases between the two ends. This CDR3 spans 17 amino acids. CDR3 DNA: TGTGCCAGCAGTGATCCCTGGGCGGGATCCTCCTACAATGAGCAGTTCTTC. It yields the protein CASSDPWAGSSYNEQFF.

The chain recombines TRBV4-3 with TRBJ2-7, with D perhaps matching TRBD2 (5 bases). Trimming left V 1 base short and J 0 bases short, with 7 bases between. CDR1 is LGHNA and CDR2 is YSLEER in the germline V gene. The CDR3 is 14 residues long. The CDR3 DNA reads TGCGCCAGCAGCCAAGTAGAGGGCTCCTACGAGCAGTACTTC. Protein: CASSQVEGSYEQYF.

This clonotype was observed a handful of times. This rearrangement joins TRBV5-6 to TRBJ2-1; possible D gene TRBD2, 5 bases. The ends were cut back, 4 bases at V and 3 bases at J, with 11 bases in the middle. Germline V gives CDR1 SGHDT, CDR2 YYEEEE. This CDR3 is 14 amino acids long. The CDR3 is CASSILTNYNEQFF. CDR3 DNA sequence: TGTGCCAGCAGCATATTGACTAACTACAATGAGCAGTTCTTC.

This clonotype appeared a single time. V gene TRBV27 combines with J gene TRBJ2-7, with D maybe TRBD2 (6 bases). V was clipped by 6 bases and J by 1 base, with 16 bases between them. Germline V CDR1 and CDR2: MNHEY, SMNVEV (reference sequence). This CDR3 is built from 15 residues. The CDR3 bases are TGTGCCAGCAGCCTATTCGGGGGTCCATCCTACGAGCAGTACTTC. It specifies CASSLFGGPSYEQYF.

This rearrangement joins TRBV4-3 to TRBJ1-4, with TRBD1 matching 9 bases. Germline V CDR1 and CDR2: LGHNA, YSLEER. V lost 7 bases to trimming and J lost 8 bases; unmatched junction nucleotides: 8. The CDR3 is 14 residues long. In nucleotides, the CDR3 is TGCGCCAGCAACCCGGGACAGGGACAGGAAAAACTGTTTTTT. Its translation: CASNPGQGQEKLFF.

The CDR3 sequence is CASRDAIRDRAWSDTQYF. CDR3 DNA: TGTGCCAGCAGGGACGCCATTAGGGACCGAGCATGGTCAGATACGCAGTATTTT. This rearrangement joins TRBV27 to TRBJ2-3; D might be TRBD1 or TRBD2, each matching 5 bases. Germline CDR1 and CDR2: MNHEY and SMNVEV (reference sequence). CDR3 length equals 18 residues. V gave up 6 bases and J gave up 4 bases, with 26 bases separating them.

The V call is TRBV4-2, the J call TRBJ1-6, with 8 bases fitting TRBD1. Germline CDR1 and CDR2: LGHNA and YNFKEQ. The V gene end was trimmed by 4 bases and the J gene end by 8 bases; junction bases not matched to a gene: 4. There are 14 residues in the CDR3. The CDR3 loop is CASSLQGAHSPLHF. In DNA form, the CDR3 reads TGTGCCAGCAGCCTCCAGGGGGCGCATTCACCCCTCCACTTT.

The chain uses TRBV12-3 or TRBV12-4 and TRBJ2-5, with 10 bases aligning to TRBD2. V gave up 3 bases and J gave up 4 bases; unmatched junction bases: 11. The CDR3 runs to 17 residues. Written as DNA, the CDR3 is TGTGCCAGCAGTTTCTCCGGGCTAGCGGGAGATATAGAGACCCAGTACTTC. It is translated as CASSFSGLAGDIETQYF.

V is TRBV28 and J is TRBJ2-7; 9 bases line up with TRBD2. Germline CDR1 reads MDHEN; CDR2 reads SYDVKM. V shed 7 bases and J 3 bases; nucleotides not matched to a gene: 7. The CDR3 totals 14 residues. The DNA for the CDR3 is TGTGCCAGCACCCCGGGTAGCGGGAGCTACGAGCAGTACTTC. This sequence encodes CASTPGSGSYEQYF.

This clonotype was recorded once. V usage is TRBV7-8 and J usage is TRBJ1-4; weak D call: TRBD1 (5 bases). The germline V and J ends were trimmed by 4 bases and 0 bases, with 18 bases remaining between them. CDR1 is SGHVS and CDR2 is FQNEAQ in the germline V gene. The CDR3 covers 18 residues. This chain's CDR3 is CASSSAQGALPTNEKLFF. The CDR3 nucleotides are TGTGCCAGCAGCTCCGCGCAGGGCGCACTCCCAACTAATGAAAAACTGTTTTTT. The whole variable domain, filled in from reference TRBV7-8 and TRBJ1-4, reads GAGVSQSPRYKVAKRGQDVALRCDPISGHVSLFWYQQALGQGPEFLTYFQNEAQLDKSGLPSDRFFAERPEGSVSTLKIQRTQQEDSAVYLCASSSAQGALPTNEKLFFGSGTQLSVL.

This clonotype was picked up a small number of times. J is TRBJ2-1 and V is TRBV24-1; D gene ambiguous. V lost 6 bases and J lost 3, with 11 bases in between. CDR1 and CDR2 (germline): KGHDR, SFDVKD. This CDR3 comprises 14 residues. The CDR3 region has the DNA TGTGCCACCAGTCCCCGTCATTTCTACAATGAGCAGTTCTTC. This translates into CATSPRHFYNEQFF.

The chain joins TRBV9 to TRBJ2-3, with a possible D match to TRBD2 (7 bases). CDR1 SGDLS and CDR2 YYNGEE come from the germline V gene. Trimming stripped 3 bases from V and 0 bases from J, with 17 bases between. This CDR3 is 17 amino acids long. Here the CDR3 DNA reads TGTGCCAGCAGCGAGGGGGGAGGGTCCCTGAGCACAGATACGCAGTATTTT. Translated: CASSEGGGSLSTDTQYF.

This chain connects TRBV9 to TRBJ2-1; a possible D gene is TRBD2 (5 bases). The CDR3 extends over 12 amino acids. The germline V gene has CDR1 SGDLS and CDR2 YYNGEE. Trimming pared 4 bases from V and 6 bases from J, leaving 8 bases between. The CDR3 bases are TGTGCCAGCAGCCCTAGCCCCAATGAGCAGTTCTTC. Its protein product is CASSPSPNEQFF.

The chain is built from TRBV15 and TRBJ2-3; D remains ambiguous. Trimming pared 1 base from V and 2 bases from J, leaving 25 bases between. Germline V lookup: CDR1 LNHNV, CDR2 YYDKDF (reference sequence). CDR3 length: 20 amino acids. The CDR3 DNA follows: TGTGCCACCAGCAGAGTTAGCAGTTTCCCATTCCCCTCGGCCACAGATACGCAGTATTTT. This codes for CATSRVSSFPFPSATDTQYF.

The rearrangement joins TRBV2 to TRBJ2-6; 10 bases fit TRBD1. The trim removed 7 bases at V and 4 bases at J, leaving 7 bases unmatched. The length of the CDR3 is 16 residues. Germline values: CDR1 SNHLY, CDR2 FYNNEI. DNA of the CDR3: TGTGCCAGCAAAGGACAGGGGGTGATGGGGGCCAACGTCCTGACTTTC. Residues: CASKGQGVMGANVLTF.

This clonotype was picked up a small number of times. The chain recombines TRBV27 with TRBJ2-7, with D unclear. V lost 3 bases, J lost 0 bases, and 9 bases lay in between. CDR3 length: 14 amino acids. The V gene's germline CDR1 is MNHEY and CDR2 SMNVEV (reference sequence). The DNA of the CDR3 is TGTGCCAGCAGTTTCGGCTCGAGCTCCTACGAGCAGTACTTC. Its translation is CASSFGSSSYEQYF.

This clonotype appeared once. The chain joins TRBV3-1 to TRBJ2-1; maybe TRBD2 (6 bases). CDR1 and CDR2 from the germline V gene are LGHDT and YNNKEL (reference sequence). The CDR3 has 16 residues. V lost 8 bases and J 5 bases, leaving 22 bases between the germline ends. The CDR3 DNA reads as TGTGCCAGCGACGGCCGGTGGGTAGCGGCCGACAATGAGCAGTTCTTC. It codes for CASDGRWVAADNEQFF.

This clonotype was seen only a few times. The V call is TRBV9, the J call TRBJ2-1, with a possible D match to TRBD2 (5 bases). The CDR3 consists of 15 residues. Trimming cost V 5 bases and J 0 bases, with 12 bases left between them. Germline V gives CDR1 SGDLS, CDR2 YYNGEE. DNA of the CDR3: TGTGCCAGCAGTCATAGCGAGAGCTCCTACAATGAGCAGTTCTTC. Its protein is CASSHSESSYNEQFF.

In its sample, this clonotype was seen a few times. The chain is built from TRBV3-1 and TRBJ2-1; 9 nucleotides line up with TRBD2. The V gene end was trimmed by 6 bases and the J gene end by 3 bases; junction bases not matched to a gene: 9. This CDR3 is built from 16 residues. Looked up from germline, CDR1 is LGHDT and CDR2 is YNNKEL (reference sequence). The CDR3 loop reads CASSPALAGIYNEQFF. In nucleotides, the CDR3 is TGTGCCAGCAGTCCCGCCCTAGCGGGGATCTACAATGAGCAGTTCTTC.